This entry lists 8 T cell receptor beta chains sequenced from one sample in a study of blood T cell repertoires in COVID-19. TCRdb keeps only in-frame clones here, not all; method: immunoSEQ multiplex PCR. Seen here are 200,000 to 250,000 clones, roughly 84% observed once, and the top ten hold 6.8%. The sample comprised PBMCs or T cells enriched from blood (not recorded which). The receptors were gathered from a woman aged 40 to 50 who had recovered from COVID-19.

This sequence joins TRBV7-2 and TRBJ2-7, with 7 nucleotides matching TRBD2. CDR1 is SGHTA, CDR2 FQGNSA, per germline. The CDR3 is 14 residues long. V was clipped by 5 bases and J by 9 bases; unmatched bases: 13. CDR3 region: CASSPRREGPSQYF. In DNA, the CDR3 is TGTGCCAGCAGCCCCCGGAGGGAGGGCCCCTCGCAGTACTTC.

CDR3 sequence: CASSPRGKFYEQYV. CDR3 DNA: TGTGCCAGCAGCCCCAGGGGGAAGTTCTACGAGCAGTACGTC. The V gene is TRBV5-4, the J gene TRBJ2-7; 7 bases match TRBD1. Germline CDR1 reads SGHNT; CDR2 reads YYREEE (reference sequence). V shed 4 bases, J shed 3 bases, and the junction held 7 bases outside the gene matches. The length of the CDR3 is 14 residues.

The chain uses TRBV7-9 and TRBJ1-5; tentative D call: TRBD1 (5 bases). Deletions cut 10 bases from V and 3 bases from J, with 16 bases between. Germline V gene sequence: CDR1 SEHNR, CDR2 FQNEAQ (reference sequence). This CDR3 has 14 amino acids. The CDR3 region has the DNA TGTGCCACAAGAAGTGACAGAGTCAATCAGCCCCAGCATTTT. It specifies CATRSDRVNQPQHF.

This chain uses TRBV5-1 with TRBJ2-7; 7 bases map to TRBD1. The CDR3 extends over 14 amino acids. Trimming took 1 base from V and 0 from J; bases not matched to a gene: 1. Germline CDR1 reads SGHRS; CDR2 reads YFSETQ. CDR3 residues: CASSLTGASYEQYF. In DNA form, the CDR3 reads TGCGCCAGCAGCTTGACAGGGGCCTCCTACGAGCAGTACTTC.

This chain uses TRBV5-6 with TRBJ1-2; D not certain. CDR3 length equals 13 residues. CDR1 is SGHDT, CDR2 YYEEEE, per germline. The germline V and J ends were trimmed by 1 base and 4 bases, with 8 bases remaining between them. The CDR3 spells CASSLSFPYGYTF. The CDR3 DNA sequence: TGTGCCAGCAGCTTGTCCTTCCCCTATGGCTACACCTTC.

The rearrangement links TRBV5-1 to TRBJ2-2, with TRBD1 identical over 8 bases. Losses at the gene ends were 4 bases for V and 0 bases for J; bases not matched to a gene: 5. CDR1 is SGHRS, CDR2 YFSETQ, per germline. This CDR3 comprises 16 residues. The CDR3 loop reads CASSPTGGANTGELFF. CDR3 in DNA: TGCGCCAGCAGCCCCACAGGGGGAGCGAACACCGGGGAGCTGTTTTTT.

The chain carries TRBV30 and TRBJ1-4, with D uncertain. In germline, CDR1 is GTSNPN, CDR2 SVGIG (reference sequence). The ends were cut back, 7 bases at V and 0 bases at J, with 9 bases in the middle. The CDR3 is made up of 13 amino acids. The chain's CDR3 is CAFRPATNEKLFF. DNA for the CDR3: TGTGCCTTTCGTCCTGCAACTAATGAAAAACTGTTTTTT.

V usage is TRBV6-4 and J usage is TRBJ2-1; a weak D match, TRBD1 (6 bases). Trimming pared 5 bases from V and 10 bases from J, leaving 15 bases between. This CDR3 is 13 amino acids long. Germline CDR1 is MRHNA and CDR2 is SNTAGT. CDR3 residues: CASSPDRTGEQFF. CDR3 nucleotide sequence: TGTGCCAGCAGTCCCGACAGGACTGGGGAGCAGTTCTTC.